A single sample is the source of the 3 T cell receptor beta chains below, sequenced in a study of post-analysis software for immune sequencing data. The library was made from cDNA and included unique molecular identifiers. TCRdb redid the calling of the PCR reads with MiXCR, one entry per CDR3 protein. Found here are fewer than 850,000 distinct CDR3 sequences, about half of them singletons; the top ten hold roughly 4.9%. For these TCRs, the target antigens are not known. Whole-study findings and limits: TRBV5-6, TRBV5-1 and TRBV20-1 were among roughly 5 TRBV segments more frequent in patients than controls.

The sequencing input was blood. The receptors shown here come from a girl between 5 and 17 years old with multiple sclerosis.

In this sample, this clonotype turned up a few times. The chain has TRBV2 and TRBJ1-2; D gene unclear. The CDR3 has 14 residues. The V end was cut by 2 bases, the J end by 4 bases, with 11 bases between. Germline V gene sequence: CDR1 SNHLY, CDR2 FYNNEI. The chain's CDR3 is CASSERALPYGYTF. Here the CDR3 DNA reads TGTGCCAGCAGTGAACGGGCTCTCCCCTATGGCTACACCTTC.

A few counts support this clonotype. At one end, the junction sequence differs from germline, possibly due to a read error. The gene calls are TRBV12-3 or TRBV12-4 and TRBJ2-1, with 7 bases identical to TRBD2. The CDR3 is 14 residues long. CDR3 amino acids: CAGSLAASYNEQFF. Written as DNA, the CDR3 is TGTGCCGGCAGTCTAGCGGCGTCCTACAATGAGCAGTTCTTC.

The chain has TRBV7-9 and TRBJ2-5; 8 positions agree with TRBD2. The junction had 9 bases not matched to a gene; V was cut back by 5 bases and J by 4 bases. Germline CDR1 and CDR2: SEHNR and FQNEAQ (reference sequence). The CDR3 is 15 amino acids. This CDR3 reads CASSPRRAGGETQYF. The CDR3 DNA sequence: TGTGCCAGCAGCCCTCGGCGCGCGGGAGGAGAGACCCAGTACTTC.